This T cell receptor (beta chain) is drawn from a study of T cell responses to AZD1222 COVID-19 vaccine. V was cut by 2 bases and J by 6 bases, with 7 bases left in between. There are 13 residues in the CDR3. Germline V gene data show CDR1 as MNHNS and CDR2 as SASEGT. This clone was counted only a few times. Its antigen remains unidentified. The data were produced by immunoSEQ multiplex PCR, yet TCRdb's version contains in-frame clones alone and is incomplete. The repertoire holds 160,000 or so clones, roughly 90% seen once, with 1.5% in the top ten. Regarding the study as a whole: Baseline seropositivity occurred in only a handful of AZD1222 recipients. Spike-specific TCRs gained breadth and depth after people received two AZD1222 doses.

This receptor was identified in an adult who received the AZD1222 COVID-19 vaccine. Sample: peripheral blood, taken 28 days after the second AZD1222 dose. V is TRBV6-1 and J is TRBJ2-2; a possible D gene is TRBD1 (6 bases). The CDR3 loop reads CASSEWGPGELFF. The CDR3 coding sequence is TGTGCCAGCAGTGAATGGGGGCCCGGGGAGCTGTTTTTT.